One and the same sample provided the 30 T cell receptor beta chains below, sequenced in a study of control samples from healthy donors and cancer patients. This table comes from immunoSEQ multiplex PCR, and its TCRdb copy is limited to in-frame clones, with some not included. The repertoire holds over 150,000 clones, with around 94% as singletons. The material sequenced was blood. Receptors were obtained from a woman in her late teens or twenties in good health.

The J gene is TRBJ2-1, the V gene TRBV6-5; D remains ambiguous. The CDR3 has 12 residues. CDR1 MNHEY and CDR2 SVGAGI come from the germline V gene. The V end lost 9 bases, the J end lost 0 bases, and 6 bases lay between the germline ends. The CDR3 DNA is TGTGCCAGTCTGAACTCCTACAATGAGCAGTTCTTC. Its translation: CASLNSYNEQFF.

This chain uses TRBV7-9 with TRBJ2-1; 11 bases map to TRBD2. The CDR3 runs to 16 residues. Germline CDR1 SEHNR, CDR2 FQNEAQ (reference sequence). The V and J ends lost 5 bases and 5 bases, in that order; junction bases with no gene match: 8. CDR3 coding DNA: TGTGCCAGCAGCAACAAGACTAGCGGGGTCAACAATGAGCAGTTCTTC. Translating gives CASSNKTSGVNNEQFF.

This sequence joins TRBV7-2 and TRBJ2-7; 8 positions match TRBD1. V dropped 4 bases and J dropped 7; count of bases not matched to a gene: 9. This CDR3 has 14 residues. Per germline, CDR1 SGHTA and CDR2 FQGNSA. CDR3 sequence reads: CASSSPDRVREQYF. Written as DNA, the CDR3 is TGTGCCAGCAGCTCCCCGGACAGGGTAAGGGAGCAGTACTTC.

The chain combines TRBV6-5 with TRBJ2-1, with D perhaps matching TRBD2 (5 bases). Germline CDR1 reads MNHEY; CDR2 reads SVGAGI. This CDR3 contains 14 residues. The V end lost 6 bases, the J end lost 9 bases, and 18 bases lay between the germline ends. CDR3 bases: TGTGCCAGCAGGATGTGGGAGCACAATGGTGAGCAGTTCTTC. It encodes CASRMWEHNGEQFF.

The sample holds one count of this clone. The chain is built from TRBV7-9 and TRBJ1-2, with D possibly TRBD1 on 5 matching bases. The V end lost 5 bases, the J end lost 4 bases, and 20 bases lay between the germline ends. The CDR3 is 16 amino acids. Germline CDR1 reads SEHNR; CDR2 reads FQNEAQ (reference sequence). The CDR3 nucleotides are TGTGCCAGCAGCCCAATGACAGTTACGGGGAGCTATGGCTACACCTTC. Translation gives CASSPMTVTGSYGYTF.

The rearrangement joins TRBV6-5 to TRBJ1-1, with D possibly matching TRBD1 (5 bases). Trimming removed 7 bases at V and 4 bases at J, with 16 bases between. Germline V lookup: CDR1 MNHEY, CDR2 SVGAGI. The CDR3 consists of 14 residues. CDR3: CASTQGTLTTEAFF. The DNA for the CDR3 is TGTGCCAGCACCCAGGGCACATTGACCACTGAAGCTTTCTTT.

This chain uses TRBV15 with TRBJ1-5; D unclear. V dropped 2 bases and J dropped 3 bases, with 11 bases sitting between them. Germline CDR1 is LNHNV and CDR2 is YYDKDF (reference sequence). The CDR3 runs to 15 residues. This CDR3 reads CATSRTDRLNQPQHF. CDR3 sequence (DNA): TGTGCCACCAGCAGAACCGATCGGCTCAATCAGCCCCAGCATTTT.

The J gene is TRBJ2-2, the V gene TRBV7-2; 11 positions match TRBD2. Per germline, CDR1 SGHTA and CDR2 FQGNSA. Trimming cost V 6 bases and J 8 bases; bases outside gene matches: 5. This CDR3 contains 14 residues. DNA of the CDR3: TGTGCCAGCAGTACACTAGCGGGAGAAGGGGAGCTGTTTTTT. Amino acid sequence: CASSTLAGEGELFF.

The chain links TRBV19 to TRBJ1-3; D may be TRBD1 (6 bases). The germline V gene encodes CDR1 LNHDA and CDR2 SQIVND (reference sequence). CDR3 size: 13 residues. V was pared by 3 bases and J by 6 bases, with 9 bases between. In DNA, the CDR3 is TGTGCCAGTAGTATCGGACAGCTAAACACCATATATTTT. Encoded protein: CASSIGQLNTIYF. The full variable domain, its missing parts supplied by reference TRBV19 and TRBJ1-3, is DGGITQSPKYLFRKEGQNVTLSCEQNLNHDAMYWYRQDPGQGLRLIYYSQIVNDFQKGDIAEGYSVSREKKESFPLTVTSAQKNPTAFYLCASSIGQLNTIYFGEGSWLTVV.

The CDR3 protein is CASSITGGTEAFF. The CDR3 DNA reads TGTGCCAGTAGTATTACAGGGGGCACTGAAGCTTTCTTT. V gene TRBV19 combines with J gene TRBJ1-1, with 8 bases aligning to TRBD1. This CDR3 is 13 amino acids long. V was pared by 3 bases and J by 4 bases, with 1 base of the junction left unmatched. From germline, CDR1 is LNHDA and CDR2 SQIVND (reference sequence).

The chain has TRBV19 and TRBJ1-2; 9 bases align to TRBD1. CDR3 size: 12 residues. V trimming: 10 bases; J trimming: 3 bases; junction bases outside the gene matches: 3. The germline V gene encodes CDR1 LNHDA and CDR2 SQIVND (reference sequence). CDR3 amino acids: CAIGTGYYGYTF. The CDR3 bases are TGTGCCATTGGGACAGGGTACTATGGCTACACCTTC.

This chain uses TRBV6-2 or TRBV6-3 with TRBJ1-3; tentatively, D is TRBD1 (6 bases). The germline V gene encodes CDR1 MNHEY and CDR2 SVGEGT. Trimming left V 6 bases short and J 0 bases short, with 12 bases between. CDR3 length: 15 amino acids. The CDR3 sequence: CASSRGQFSGNTIYF. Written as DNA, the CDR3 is TGTGCCAGCAGCCGAGGACAGTTCTCTGGAAACACCATATATTTT.

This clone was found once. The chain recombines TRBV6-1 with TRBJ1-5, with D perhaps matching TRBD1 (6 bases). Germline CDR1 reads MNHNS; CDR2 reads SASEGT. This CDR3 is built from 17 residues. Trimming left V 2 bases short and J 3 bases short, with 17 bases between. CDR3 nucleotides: TGTGCCAGCAGTGAACCTCCTCTCGGGGGGCACAATCAGCCCCAGCATTTT. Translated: CASSEPPLGGHNQPQHF.

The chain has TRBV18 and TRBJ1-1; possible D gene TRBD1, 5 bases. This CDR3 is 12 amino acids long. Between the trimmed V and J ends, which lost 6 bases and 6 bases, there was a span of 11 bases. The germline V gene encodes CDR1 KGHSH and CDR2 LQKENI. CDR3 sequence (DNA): TGTGCCAGCTCCTGGGGGGGTCCTGAAGCTTTCTTT. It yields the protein CASSWGGPEAFF.

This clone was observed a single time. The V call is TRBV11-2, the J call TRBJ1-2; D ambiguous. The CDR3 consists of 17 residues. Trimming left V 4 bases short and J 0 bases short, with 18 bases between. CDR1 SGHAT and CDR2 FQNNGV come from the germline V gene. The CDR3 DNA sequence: TGTGCCAGCAGCTCCGTAGCCGACATTGACACTAACTATGGCTACACCTTC. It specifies CASSSVADIDTNYGYTF.

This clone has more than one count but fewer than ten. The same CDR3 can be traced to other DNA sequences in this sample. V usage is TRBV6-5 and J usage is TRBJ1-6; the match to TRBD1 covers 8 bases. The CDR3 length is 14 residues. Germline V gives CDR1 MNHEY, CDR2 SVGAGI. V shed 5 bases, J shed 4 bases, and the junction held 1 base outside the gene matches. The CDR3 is CASSRTGYNSPLHF. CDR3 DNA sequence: TGTGCCAGCAGTAGGACAGGGTATAATTCACCCCTCCACTTT.

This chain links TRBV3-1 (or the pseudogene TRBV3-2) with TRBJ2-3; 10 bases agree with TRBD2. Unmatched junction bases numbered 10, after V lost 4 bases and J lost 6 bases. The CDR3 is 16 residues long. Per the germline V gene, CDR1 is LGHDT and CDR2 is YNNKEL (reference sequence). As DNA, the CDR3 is TGTGCCAGCAGCCGGTTAGCTAGCGGGAGACCTGATACGCAGTATTTT. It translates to CASSRLASGRPDTQYF.

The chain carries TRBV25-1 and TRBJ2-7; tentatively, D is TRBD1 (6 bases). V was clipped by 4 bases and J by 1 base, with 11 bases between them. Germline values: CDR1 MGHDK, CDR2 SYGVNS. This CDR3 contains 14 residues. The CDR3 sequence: CASSGTGFSYEQYF. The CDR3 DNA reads TGTGCCAGCAGTGGAACAGGGTTTTCCTACGAGCAGTACTTC.

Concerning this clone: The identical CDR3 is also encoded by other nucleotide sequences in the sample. The CDR3 bases are TGTGCCACCAGCAGTGGTTTGGAGACCCAGTACTTC. This encodes CATSSGLETQYF. The chain is built from TRBV15 and TRBJ2-5; D remains unclear. This CDR3 region has 12 residues. CDR1 and CDR2 (germline): LNHNV, YYDKDF (reference sequence). The V gene lost 3 bases and the J gene lost 5 bases, with 7 bases spanning the gap.

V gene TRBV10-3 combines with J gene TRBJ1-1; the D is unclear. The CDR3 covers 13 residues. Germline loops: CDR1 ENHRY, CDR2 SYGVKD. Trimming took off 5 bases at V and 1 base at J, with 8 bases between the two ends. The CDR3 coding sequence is TGTGCCATCAGTAACACTCCGAACACTGAAGCTTTCTTT. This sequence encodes CAISNTPNTEAFF.

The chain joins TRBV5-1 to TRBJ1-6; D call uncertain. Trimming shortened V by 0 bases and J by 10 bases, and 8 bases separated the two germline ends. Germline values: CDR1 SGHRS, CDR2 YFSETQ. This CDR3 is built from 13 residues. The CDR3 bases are TGCGCCAGCAGCTTGGAATTAGCCTCACCCCTCCACTTT. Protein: CASSLELASPLHF.

DNA for the CDR3: TGTGCCAGCAGCTTGGGGGGGCATAATTCACCCCTCCACTTT. Translating gives CASSLGGHNSPLHF. The V call is TRBV11-3, the J call TRBJ1-6; tentatively, D is TRBD1 (6 bases). Germline V lookup: CDR1 SGHNT, CDR2 YENEEA. The CDR3 is made up of 14 amino acids. V was cut by 3 bases and J by 5 bases, with 8 bases left in between.

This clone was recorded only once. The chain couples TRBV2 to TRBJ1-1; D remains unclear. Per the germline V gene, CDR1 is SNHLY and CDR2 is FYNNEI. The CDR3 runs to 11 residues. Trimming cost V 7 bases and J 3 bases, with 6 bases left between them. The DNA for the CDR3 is TGTGCCAGCACGCCCTACACTGAAGCTTTCTTT. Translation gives CASTPYTEAFF.

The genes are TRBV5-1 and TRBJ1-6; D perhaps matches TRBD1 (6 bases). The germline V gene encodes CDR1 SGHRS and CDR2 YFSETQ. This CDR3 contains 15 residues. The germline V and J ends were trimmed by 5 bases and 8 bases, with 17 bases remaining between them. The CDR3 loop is CASREQGLPYSPLHF. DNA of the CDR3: TGCGCCAGCAGGGAACAGGGCCTTCCTTATTCACCCCTCCACTTT.

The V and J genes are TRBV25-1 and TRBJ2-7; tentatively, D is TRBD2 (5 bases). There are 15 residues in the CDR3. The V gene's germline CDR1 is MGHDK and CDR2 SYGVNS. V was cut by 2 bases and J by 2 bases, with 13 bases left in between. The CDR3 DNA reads TGTGCCAGCAGTGAAATCGTGGGGAGTGCCTACGAGCAGTACTTC. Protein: CASSEIVGSAYEQYF.

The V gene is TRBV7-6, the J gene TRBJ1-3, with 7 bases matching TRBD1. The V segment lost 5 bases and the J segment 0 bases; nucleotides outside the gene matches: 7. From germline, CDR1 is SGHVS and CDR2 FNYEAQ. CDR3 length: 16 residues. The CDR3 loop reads CASSPGTVGSGNTIYF. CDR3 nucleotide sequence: TGTGCCAGCAGCCCTGGGACAGTCGGCTCTGGAAACACCATATATTTT.

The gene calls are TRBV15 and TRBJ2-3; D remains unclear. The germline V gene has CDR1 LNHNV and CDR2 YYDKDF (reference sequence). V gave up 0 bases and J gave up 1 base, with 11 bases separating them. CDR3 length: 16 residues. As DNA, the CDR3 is TGTGCCACCAGCAGAGATTTCGAACTCCGCACAGATACGCAGTATTTT. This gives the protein CATSRDFELRTDTQYF.

The CDR3 reads CASSQGLLGGQPQHF. Here the CDR3 DNA reads TGTGCCAGCAGCCAAGGGCTGCTTGGAGGACAGCCCCAGCATTTT. The gene calls are TRBV3-1 (or the pseudogene TRBV3-2) and TRBJ1-5; no firm D call. Germline V gives CDR1 LGHDT, CDR2 YNNKEL (reference sequence). CDR3 size: 15 residues. V was shortened by 1 base and J by 7 bases, with 14 bases between the two germline ends.

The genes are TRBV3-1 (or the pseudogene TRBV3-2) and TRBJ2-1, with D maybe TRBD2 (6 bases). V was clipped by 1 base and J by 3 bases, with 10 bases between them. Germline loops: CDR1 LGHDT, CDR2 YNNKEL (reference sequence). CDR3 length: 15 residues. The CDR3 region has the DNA TGTGCCAGCAGCCAAGGACTAGACCTCTACAATGAGCAGTTCTTC. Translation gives CASSQGLDLYNEQFF.

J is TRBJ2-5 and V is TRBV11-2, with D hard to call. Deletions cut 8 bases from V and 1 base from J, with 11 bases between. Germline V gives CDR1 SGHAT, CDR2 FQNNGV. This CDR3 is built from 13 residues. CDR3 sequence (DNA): TGTGCCAGCTCGTACTACCTCCAAGAGACCCAGTACTTC. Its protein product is CASSYYLQETQYF.